Presented here are 6 T cell receptor beta chains from one specimen sequenced in a study of blood T cell repertoires in COVID-19. Sequencing was performed with immunoSEQ multiplex PCR; in TCRdb, only in-frame clones are kept and a portion is missing. Here the sample spans some 35,000 clones, roughly 86% being singletons. The sequencing sample was made of peripheral blood. Receptors originate from an elderly man with active or convalescent COVID-19.

The chain carries TRBV7-2 and TRBJ1-1, with 9 bases fitting TRBD1. Trimming removed 3 bases from V and 5 bases from J; junction bases left unmatched: 13. The CDR3 covers 17 residues. The V gene's germline CDR1 is SGHTA and CDR2 FQGNSA. This CDR3 is CASSFSPYRGHGTEAFF. CDR3 nucleotides: TGTGCCAGCAGCTTCTCCCCCTACAGGGGGCATGGGACTGAAGCTTTCTTT.

This clone has a single count. The rearrangement joins TRBV4-3 to TRBJ1-6; 7 nucleotides line up with TRBD1. CDR3 length equals 16 residues. The V gene's germline CDR1 is LGHNA and CDR2 YSLEER. J was trimmed by 7 bases and V by 1 base; bases with no gene match: 7. The CDR3 region has the DNA TGCGCCAGCAGCCAAGTGGGGGACAGCCGAAATTCACCCCTCCACTTT. It translates to CASSQVGDSRNSPLHF.

V gene TRBV28 combines with J gene TRBJ2-7; TRBD2 might be the D (5 bases). Germline V gene lookup returns CDR1 MDHEN and CDR2 SYDVKM. Trimming cost V 1 base and J 1 base, with 11 bases left between them. The length of the CDR3 is 15 residues. The chain's CDR3 is CASSLYGDRSYEQYF. The DNA of the CDR3 is TGTGCCAGCAGTTTATACGGGGATCGGTCCTACGAGCAGTACTTC.

The CDR3 bases are TGTGCCAGCAGCCAAGAACAGACCCCCACAGATACGCAGTATTTT. As protein: CASSQEQTPTDTQYF. The chain joins TRBV4-2 to TRBJ2-3; D call uncertain. The V gene lost 0 bases and the J gene lost 2 bases, with 9 bases spanning the gap. In germline, CDR1 is LGHNA, CDR2 YNFKEQ. CDR3 length equals 15 residues.

This sequence joins TRBV19 and TRBJ1-3, with D maybe TRBD1 (5 bases). Germline CDR1 LNHDA, CDR2 SQIVND (reference sequence). Trimming pared 5 bases from V and 3 bases from J, leaving 17 bases between. The CDR3 is 16 amino acids. CDR3 DNA: TGTGCCAGTAGTCCCCGACAGACTTATTTTGGAAACACCATATATTTT. Its protein product is CASSPRQTYFGNTIYF. Looking up the rest from reference TRBV19 and TRBJ1-3 gives the full variable domain: DGGITQSPKYLFRKEGQNVTLSCEQNLNHDAMYWYRQDPGQGLRLIYYSQIVNDFQKGDIAEGYSVSREKKESFPLTVTSAQKNPTAFYLCASSPRQTYFGNTIYFGEGSWLTVV.

The chain employs TRBV7-3 and TRBJ2-1, with D perhaps matching TRBD1 (6 bases). This CDR3 region has 13 residues. Germline values: CDR1 SGHTA, CDR2 FQGTGA. Trimming cost V 5 bases and J 7 bases, with 12 bases left between them. The CDR3 here is CASSPTGLNEQFF. DNA of the CDR3: TGTGCCAGCAGCCCCACAGGGCTGAATGAGCAGTTCTTC. The variable domain in full, with the rest retrieved from reference TRBV7-3 and TRBJ2-1, is GAGVSQTPSNKVTEKGKYVELRCDPISGHTALYWYRQSLGQGPEFLIYFQGTGAADDSGLPNDRFFAVRPEGSVSTLKIQRTERGDSAVYLCASSPTGLNEQFFGPGTRLTVL.